One and the same sample provided the 3 T cell receptor beta chains below, sequenced in a study of T cells in Graves' hyperthyroidism and ophthalmopathy. Using RNA transcripts as the source, TCR beta CDR3 regions were amplified. With the HTBI primer set, the TCR CDR3 went through a first round of RT-PCR. TCRdb ran MiXCR on the multiplex PCR reads and lists one entry per CDR3 protein. In the table there are some 700,000 distinct CDR3 sequences, around 15% of which are singletons. Sequencing was done on a sample of blood. The receptors were gathered from a man aged 50 to 60 with Graves' hyperthyroidism.

J is TRBJ1-5 and V is TRBV9, with D tentatively TRBD1 (5 bases). V was cut by 2 bases and J by 7 bases, with 13 bases left in between. This CDR3 is built from 14 residues. Germline CDR1 reads SGDLS; CDR2 reads YYNGEE. CDR3 residues: CASSVEGVGQPQHF. As DNA, the CDR3 is TGTGCCAGCAGCGTCGAAGGGGTTGGGCAGCCCCAGCATTTT.

The CDR3 reads CASSQPPSGVDTQYF. In DNA, the CDR3 is TGTGCCAGCAGCCAACCTCCTAGCGGGGTAGATACGCAGTATTTT. The rearrangement links TRBV14 to TRBJ2-3; TRBD2 agrees at 9 bases. CDR1 is SGHDN, CDR2 FVKESK, per germline. J lost 5 bases, V lost 2 bases, and 5 bases had no gene match. There are 15 residues in the CDR3.

Comments on this clonotype: Just one base apart from a much larger clone, this may be a read error. Written as DNA, the CDR3 is TGCAGTCTACAGGAGACTAGCGGGAGTTGGGTCTACAATGAGCAGCTCTTC. Translation gives CSLQETSGSWVYNEQLF. The rearrangement joins TRBV20-1 to TRBJ2-1; 12 positions agree with TRBD2. CDR1 is DFQATT, CDR2 SNEGSKA, per germline (reference sequence). CDR3 length: 17 residues.